These 23 T cell receptor beta chains were sequenced from one sample in a study of shared clonotypes between healthy human individuals. Method: immunoSEQ multiplex PCR; TCRdb's copy keeps in-frame clones and lacks some. The repertoire holds about 100,000 clones, 60% to 75% seen once, with roughly 50% in the top ten. Sequencing was performed on memory CD8+ T cells sorted from blood. Specified subset: CD45RO+ cells pooled with CCR7-negative TemRA cells. These TCRs come from a man aged 25 to 45 in good health.

This clone was recorded at least ten times. Other DNA sequences in the sample encode the same CDR3. The V gene is TRBV9, the J gene TRBJ2-3, with 7 positions matching TRBD2. Germline V gene data show CDR1 as SGDLS and CDR2 as YYNGEE. There are 15 residues in the CDR3. V shed 3 bases and J 6 bases; nucleotides not matched to a gene: 10. The CDR3 DNA sequence: TGTGCCAGCAGCGAAGGCGGGAGTATCGGCGATACGCAGTATTTT. Residues: CASSEGGSIGDTQYF. Full variable domain (outside the CDR3, taken from reference TRBV9 and TRBJ2-3): DSGVTQTPKHLITATGQRVTLRCSPRSGDLSVYWYQQSLDQGLQFLIQYYNGEERAKGNILERFSAQQFPDLHSELNLSSLELGDSALYFCASSEGGSIGDTQYFGPGTRLTVL.

The V gene is TRBV25-1, the J gene TRBJ2-6; D is unclear. The V end was cut by 4 bases, the J end by 2 bases, with 3 bases between. This CDR3 comprises 13 residues. Germline V gene lookup returns CDR1 MGHDK and CDR2 SYGVNS. The CDR3 spells CASSGTGANVLTF. CDR3 nucleotide sequence: TGTGCCAGCAGTGGGACTGGGGCCAACGTCCTGACTTTC.

This clone was seen more than once but under ten times. This likely traces to a read error, being one base from a far larger clone. The J gene is TRBJ2-1, the V gene TRBV25-1, with D perhaps TRBD2 (6 bases). There are 11 residues in the CDR3. Trimming removed 8 bases from V and 8 bases from J, with 10 bases in between. CDR1 and CDR2 (germline): MGHDK, SYGVNS. CDR3 sequence: CASAPGDEQFF. Written as DNA, the CDR3 is TGTGCCAGCGCCCCGGGAGATGAGCAGTTCTTC.

In its sample, this clone was seen many times. The chain has TRBV7-4 and TRBJ2-1, with D possibly matching TRBD2 (5 bases). This CDR3 is 19 amino acids long. V gave up 1 base and J gave up 5 bases, with 24 bases separating them. CDR1 SGHVT and CDR2 SQSDAQ come from the germline V gene. The CDR3 loop is CASSLGPPGICPGNNEQFF. The DNA for the CDR3 is TGTGCCAGCAGCTTAGGGCCGCCGGGGATCTGCCCAGGCAACAATGAGCAGTTCTTC.

V and J are TRBV5-4 and TRBJ2-1; TRBD2 might be the D (5 bases). The CDR3 sequence is 12 residues long. Trimming took 0 bases from V and 12 from J, leaving 10 bases between them. CDR1 and CDR2 (germline): SGHNT, YYREEE (reference sequence). CDR3 DNA sequence: TGTGCCAGCAGCTTGGAGGGAGACTCGCAGTTCTTC. As protein: CASSLEGDSQFF.

With regard to this clone: Other DNA sequences within the sample encode an identical CDR3. The chain is built from TRBV28 and TRBJ2-1; maybe TRBD2 (5 bases). Germline loops: CDR1 MDHEN, CDR2 SYDVKM. CDR3 length equals 15 residues. V gave up 3 bases and J gave up 1 base, with 10 bases separating them. CDR3 amino acids: CASSFGGSSYNEQFF. For the CDR3, the DNA is TGTGCCAGCAGTTTCGGCGGGTCTTCCTACAATGAGCAGTTCTTC.

This clone has just a few counts. This rearrangement joins TRBV7-9 to TRBJ2-1; D possibly corresponds to TRBD1 (5 bases). The CDR3 spans 13 residues. Germline CDR1 SEHNR, CDR2 FQNEAQ (reference sequence). Trimming cost V 2 bases and J 8 bases, with 10 bases left between them. The CDR3 DNA is TGTGCCAGCAGCTTACAGGGTTCGGATGAGCAGTTCTTC. Its protein is CASSLQGSDEQFF.

This clone has just a few counts. The chain recombines TRBV7-3 with TRBJ2-1; D may be TRBD1 or TRBD2 (5 bases each). Germline CDR1 is SGHTA and CDR2 is FQGTGA. The germline V and J ends were trimmed by 2 bases and 5 bases, with 10 bases remaining between them. The CDR3 loop spans 14 amino acids. The CDR3 loop is CASSLGGANNEQFF. CDR3 coding DNA: TGTGCCAGCAGCTTAGGGGGAGCGAACAATGAGCAGTTCTTC. Using reference TRBV7-3 and TRBJ2-1 for the parts outside the CDR3, the full variable domain is GAGVSQTPSNKVTEKGKYVELRCDPISGHTALYWYRQSLGQGPEFLIYFQGTGAADDSGLPNDRFFAVRPEGSVSTLKIQRTERGDSAVYLCASSLGGANNEQFFGPGTRLTVL.

This clone occurred once. The chain links TRBV9 to TRBJ2-1; D ambiguous. The CDR3 is 14 amino acids. Germline assignment: CDR1 SGDLS and CDR2 YYNGEE. V lost 3 bases and J 3 bases, leaving 10 bases between the germline ends. In DNA form, the CDR3 reads TGTGCCAGCAGCGCTTTCTATGGCTACAATGAGCAGTTCTTC. This gives the protein CASSAFYGYNEQFF.

This chain connects TRBV5-4 to TRBJ2-1, with D maybe TRBD2 (6 bases). Germline V CDR1 and CDR2: SGHNT, YYREEE (reference sequence). This CDR3 is 16 amino acids long. The V and J ends lost 0 bases and 12 bases respectively, with 22 bases between them. The CDR3 loop reads CASSLESGRPTLGQFF. As DNA, the CDR3 is TGTGCCAGCAGCTTGGAAAGCGGGCGCCCTACCCTAGGGCAGTTCTTC.

The gene calls are TRBV5-1 and TRBJ2-1; 8 positions match TRBD2. Germline V CDR1 and CDR2: SGHRS, YFSETQ. J was trimmed by 4 bases and V by 0 bases; bases with no gene match: 6. The CDR3 spans 16 residues. The CDR3 DNA sequence: TGCGCCAGCAGCTTGGGGGCGGGAGGCCATTACAATGAGCAGTTCTTC. Its protein product is CASSLGAGGHYNEQFF.

This chain links TRBV7-9 with TRBJ2-7; 7 bases line up with TRBD2. The CDR3 is made up of 14 amino acids. Germline V gene lookup returns CDR1 SEHNR and CDR2 FQNEAQ (reference sequence). Trimming took 5 bases from V and 3 from J; bases not matched to a gene: 7. The CDR3 DNA sequence: TGTGCCAGCAGCCGCTCCGGGACTAACTACGAGCAGTACTTC. Residues: CASSRSGTNYEQYF.

By frequency in the sample, this clone is medium-sized. This rearrangement joins TRBV4-3 to TRBJ2-7; D is uncertain. Trimming took 0 bases from V and 3 from J, leaving 12 bases between them. The CDR3 totals 15 residues. The germline CDR1 and CDR2 sequences are LGHNA and YSLEER. The CDR3 loop reads CASSQDRSRVYEQYF. The CDR3 nucleotides are TGCGCCAGCAGCCAAGATCGGAGCAGAGTCTACGAGCAGTACTTC.

This chain's CDR3 is CASSSTGTTTVGEQYF. The CDR3 DNA is TGTGCCAGCAGCTCGACCGGGACTACCACGGTCGGCGAGCAGTACTTC. The chain is built from TRBV11-2 and TRBJ2-7; 7 bases line up with TRBD2. The CDR3 is 16 amino acids. V shed 4 bases, J shed 6 bases, and the junction held 15 bases outside the gene matches. CDR1 and CDR2 (germline): SGHAT, FQNNGV.

This clone occurred a few times. The V and J genes are TRBV28 and TRBJ2-2; no clear D gene. Trimming pared 2 bases from V and 4 bases from J, leaving 11 bases between. CDR3 length equals 15 residues. Germline-derived CDR1 and CDR2 are MDHEN and SYDVKM. The CDR3 DNA sequence: TGTGCCAGCAGTTTAGGCAGACTCATCACCGGGGAGCTGTTTTTT. Translating gives CASSLGRLITGELFF. Full variable domain (remainder filled in from reference TRBV28 and TRBJ2-2): DVKVTQSSRYLVKRTGEKVFLECVQDMDHENMFWYRQDPGLGLRLIYFSYDVKMKEKGDIPEGYSVSREKKERFSLILESASTNQTSMYLCASSLGRLITGELFFGEGSRLTVL.

This chain links TRBV13 with TRBJ2-3; D unresolved. CDR1 is PRHDT and CDR2 is FYEKMQ in the germline V gene (reference sequence). The CDR3 totals 14 residues. V was shortened by 5 bases and J by 0 bases, with 9 bases between the two germline ends. The CDR3 spells CASSHQSSTDTQYF. In nucleotides, the CDR3 is TGTGCCAGCAGCCATCAATCTAGCACAGATACGCAGTATTTT.

There are a few counts of this clone. This rearrangement joins TRBV2 to TRBJ1-5; no definite D call. Trimming took off 1 base at V and 4 bases at J, with 5 bases between the two ends. This CDR3 has 13 amino acids. Germline V gives CDR1 SNHLY, CDR2 FYNNEI. This chain's CDR3 is CASSEDLNQPQHF. The CDR3 DNA is TGTGCCAGCAGTGAAGATCTAAATCAGCCCCAGCATTTT.

This clone was detected only once. The chain employs TRBV6-6 and TRBJ1-2, with 8 bases fitting TRBD1. The germline V gene has CDR1 MNHNY and CDR2 SVGAGI (reference sequence). The CDR3 is 14 residues long. Trimming cost V 2 bases and J 7 bases; bases outside gene matches: 6. The CDR3 bases are TGTGCCAGCAGTTACAACCCAGGGGGCGGTGGCTACACCTTC. Its translation: CASSYNPGGGGYTF.

The chain uses TRBV28 and TRBJ1-5; D uncertain. With 3 bases removed from V and 7 bases from J, the gap between germline ends came to 7 bases. This CDR3 contains 12 residues. Germline CDR1 reads MDHEN; CDR2 reads SYDVKM. The CDR3 is CASSFWQQPQHF. The CDR3 DNA is TGTGCCAGCAGTTTTTGGCAGCAGCCCCAGCATTTT.

The rearrangement uses TRBV11-3 and TRBJ2-3; the D gene could be TRBD1 or TRBD2 (5 bases each). Germline CDR1 and CDR2: SGHNT and YENEEA. This CDR3 has 15 amino acids. V dropped 5 bases and J dropped 2 bases, with 14 bases sitting between them. The CDR3 DNA is TGTGCCAGCAGCCTCGGGACGGAGTACACAGATACGCAGTATTTT. Its protein product is CASSLGTEYTDTQYF.

This chain uses TRBV9 with TRBJ1-4, with TRBD1 as a possible D gene (5 bases). V lost 0 bases to trimming and J lost 5 bases, with 8 bases between them. The CDR3 is 14 amino acids. Germline V CDR1 and CDR2: SGDLS, YYNGEE. The CDR3 nucleotides are TGTGCCAGCAGCGTAGGGACACCGAATGAAAAACTGTTTTTT. It codes for CASSVGTPNEKLFF.

The genes are TRBV30 and TRBJ2-7; D uncertain. The V end was cut by 0 bases, the J end by 5 bases, with 11 bases between. The CDR3 spans 13 residues. The V gene's germline CDR1 is GTSNPN and CDR2 SVGIG (reference sequence). The chain's CDR3 is CAWSVRRHNEQYF. The CDR3, as DNA: TGTGCCTGGAGTGTAAGACGACATAACGAGCAGTACTTC. The full variable domain, rest sourced from reference TRBV30 and TRBJ2-7, is SQTIHQWPATLVQPVGSPLSLECTVEGTSNPNLYWYRQAAGRGLQLLFYSVGIGQISSEVPQNLSASRPQDRQFILSSKKLLLSDSGFYLCAWSVRRHNEQYFGPGTRLTVT.

This chain uses TRBV6-4 with TRBJ2-1, with 7 bases fitting TRBD2. Trimming at V came to 0 bases and at J to 5 bases, leaving 4 bases not matched to a gene. Germline V CDR1 and CDR2: MRHNA, SNTAGT. The CDR3 contains 15 residues. CDR3 nucleotides: TGTGCCAGCAGTGACTCGTCTAGCGGTCACAATGAGCAGTTCTTC. Its protein is CASSDSSSGHNEQFF.